The rows below give T cell receptor beta chains drawn from one sample of a study of cytomegalovirus exposure and HLA in healthy donors. The repertoire was sequenced with immunoSEQ multiplex PCR; TCRdb's copy has only in-frame clones and lacks some. In the table there are roughly 90,000 clones, approximately 85% of which are singletons. Sequencing input: PBMCs. The receptors were gathered from a man aged 25 to 40 in good health and CMV-seropositive. Both conserved end residues are part of each CDR3. D genes are given only for firm matches. Rows may omit the clone size; those that give it use once, few, many or a size class.

D gene,V gene,CDR3 length,clone size,J gene,CDR3 DNA,CDR3 protein
-,TRBV11-3,13,-,TRBJ2-5,TGTGCCAGCAGCCCGGGACTGCAAGAGACCCAGTACTTC,CASSPGLQETQYF
-,TRBV2,16,-,TRBJ2-3,TGTGCCAGCAGTGGAGGATCGGGGACACACATAGATACGCAGTATTTT,CASSGGSGTHIDTQYF
TRBD2,TRBV5-1,18,-,TRBJ2-1,TGCGCCAGCAGCTTGGGTAGCCTAGCGGGAGGGCCCTACAATGAGCAGTTCTTC,CASSLGSLAGGPYNEQFF
TRBD1,TRBV18,15,few,TRBJ1-1,TGTGCCAGCTCACAGGGACAGAGATTGAACACTGAAGCTTTCTTT,CASSQGQRLNTEAFF
TRBD2,TRBV9,15,-,TRBJ2-5,TGTGCCAGCAGCGCGGGACTAGCGGGTATGGAGACCCAGTACTTC,CASSAGLAGMETQYF
TRBD2,TRBV19,19,-,TRBJ2-3,TGTGCCAGTAGTTCACCTACCCTAGCGGGAATTGGGGGCACAGATACGCAGTATTTT,CASSSPTLAGIGGTDTQYF
TRBD1,TRBV7-2,17,-,TRBJ2-5,TGTGCCAGCAGCTTAGGACCAGGGGGCGGCCTATCAGAGACCCAGTACTTC,CASSLGPGGGLSETQYF
TRBD1,TRBV28,16,-,TRBJ1-4,TGTGCCAGCAGTCCCCAGGGGGCCTGGGTGGATGAAAAACTGTTTTTT,CASSPQGAWVDEKLFF
-,TRBV19,15,-,TRBJ2-1,TGTGCCAGTAGTATAGATCAGGGTCCCGGGAATGAGCAGTTCTTC,CASSIDQGPGNEQFF
-,TRBV7-9,13,-,TRBJ1-1,TGTGCCAGCAGCTCACAGAAGAACACTGAAGCTTTCTTT,CASSSQKNTEAFF
TRBD2,TRBV25-1,13,-,TRBJ2-1,TGTGCCAGCAGAGGGGCGGGAGTGGGTGAGCAGTTCTTC,CASRGAGVGEQFF
-,TRBV18,15,-,TRBJ2-4,TGTGCCAGCTCACCACCGGGGGGTGCCAAAAACATTCAGTACTTC,CASSPPGGAKNIQYF
-,TRBV7-2,13,-,TRBJ1-3,TGTGCCAGCAGCCAGGGTAATGGAAACACCATATATTTT,CASSQGNGNTIYF
-,TRBV6-5,14,once,TRBJ2-5,TGTGCCAGCAGCCCTTTTGGGGGCCAGGAGACCCAGTACTTC,CASSPFGGQETQYF